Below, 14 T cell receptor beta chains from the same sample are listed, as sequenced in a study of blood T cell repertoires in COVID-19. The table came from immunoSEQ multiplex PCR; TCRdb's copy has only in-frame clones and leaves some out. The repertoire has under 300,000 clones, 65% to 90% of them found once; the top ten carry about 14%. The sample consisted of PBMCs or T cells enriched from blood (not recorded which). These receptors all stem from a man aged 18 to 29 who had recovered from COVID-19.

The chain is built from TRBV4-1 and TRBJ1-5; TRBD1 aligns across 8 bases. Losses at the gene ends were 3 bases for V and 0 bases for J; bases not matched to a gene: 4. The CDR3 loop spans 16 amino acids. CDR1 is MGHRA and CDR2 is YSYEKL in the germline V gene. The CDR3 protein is CASSQDRDYSNQPQHF. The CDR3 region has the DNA TGCGCCAGCAGCCAGGACAGGGATTATAGCAATCAGCCCCAGCATTTT.

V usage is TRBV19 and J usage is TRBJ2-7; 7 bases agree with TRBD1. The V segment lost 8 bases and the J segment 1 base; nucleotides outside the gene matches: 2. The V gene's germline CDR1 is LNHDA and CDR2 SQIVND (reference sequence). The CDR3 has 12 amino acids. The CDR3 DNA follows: TGTGCCAGTTCGGGACAGTCCTACGAGCAGTACTTC. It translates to CASSGQSYEQYF.

The CDR3 reads CASSASGGAYEQYF. As DNA, the CDR3 is TGTGCCAGCAGCGCTAGCGGGGGAGCCTACGAGCAGTACTTC. The rearrangement joins TRBV9 to TRBJ2-7, with 10 bases lining up with TRBD2. The length of the CDR3 is 14 residues. CDR1 is SGDLS, CDR2 YYNGEE, per germline. With 3 bases clipped from V and 2 bases from J, the junction kept 2 bases outside the gene matches.

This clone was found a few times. The CDR3 loop is CASTLGSGEQYF. In DNA form, the CDR3 reads TGTGCCAGCACCTTGGGAAGCGGCGAGCAGTACTTC. The V gene is TRBV11-2, the J gene TRBJ2-7; possible D gene TRBD2, 5 bases. This CDR3 comprises 12 residues. Trimming took off 7 bases at V and 6 bases at J, with 13 bases between the two ends. Germline V CDR1 and CDR2: SGHAT, FQNNGV.

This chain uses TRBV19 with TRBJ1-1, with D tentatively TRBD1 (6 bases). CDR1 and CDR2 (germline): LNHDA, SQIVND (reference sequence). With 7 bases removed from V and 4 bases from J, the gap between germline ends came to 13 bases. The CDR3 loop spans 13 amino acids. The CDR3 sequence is CASITGFGTEAFF. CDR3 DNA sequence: TGTGCCAGTATCACAGGGTTCGGCACTGAAGCTTTCTTT.

This CDR3 reads CAASRGSAGELFF. The CDR3, as DNA: TGTGCCGCCTCCCGCGGGAGCGCCGGGGAGCTGTTTTTT. V gene TRBV5-4 combines with J gene TRBJ2-2, with 7 bases that match TRBD2. The length of the CDR3 is 13 residues. CDR1 is SGHNT, CDR2 YYREEE, per germline (reference sequence). V dropped 10 bases and J dropped 6; count of bases not matched to a gene: 9.

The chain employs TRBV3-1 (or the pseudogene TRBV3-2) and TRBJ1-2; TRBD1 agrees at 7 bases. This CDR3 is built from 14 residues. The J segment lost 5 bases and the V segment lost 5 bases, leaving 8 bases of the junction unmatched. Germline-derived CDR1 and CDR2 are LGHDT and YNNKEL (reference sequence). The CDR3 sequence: CASSASETGYGYTF. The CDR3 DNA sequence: TGTGCCAGCAGCGCCTCGGAGACAGGGTATGGCTACACCTTC.

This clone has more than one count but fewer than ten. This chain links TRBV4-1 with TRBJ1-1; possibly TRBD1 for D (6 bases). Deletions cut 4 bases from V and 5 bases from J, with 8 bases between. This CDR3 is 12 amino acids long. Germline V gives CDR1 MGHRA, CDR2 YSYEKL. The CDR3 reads CASSPQGTEAFF. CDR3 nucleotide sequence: TGCGCCAGCAGCCCGCAGGGGACTGAAGCTTTCTTT.

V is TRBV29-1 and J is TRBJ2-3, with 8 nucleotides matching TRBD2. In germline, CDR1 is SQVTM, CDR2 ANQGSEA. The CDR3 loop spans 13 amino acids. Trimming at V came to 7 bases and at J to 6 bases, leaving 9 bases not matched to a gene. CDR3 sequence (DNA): TGCAGCGCTCACGGGGGGGCCCCGGATACGCAGTATTTT. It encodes CSAHGGAPDTQYF.

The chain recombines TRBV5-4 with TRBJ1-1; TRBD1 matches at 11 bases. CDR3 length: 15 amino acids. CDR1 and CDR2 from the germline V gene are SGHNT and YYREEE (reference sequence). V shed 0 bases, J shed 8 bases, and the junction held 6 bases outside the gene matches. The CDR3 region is CASSLAGQGEAEAFF. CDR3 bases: TGTGCCAGCAGCTTGGCGGGACAGGGGGAAGCAGAAGCTTTCTTT.

The DNA for the CDR3 is TGTGCCAGCAGTTACGGCAGGGTCGTCAATGAGCAGTTCTTC. Its translation: CASSYGRVVNEQFF. The chain joins TRBV6-5 to TRBJ2-1, with D maybe TRBD1 (5 bases). V lost 2 bases, J lost 6 bases, and 11 bases lay in between. Per the germline V gene, CDR1 is MNHEY and CDR2 is SVGAGI. The CDR3 runs to 14 residues.

CDR3 residues: CASSLDRVNTEAFF. The CDR3 DNA follows: TGTGCCAGCAGTCTCGACAGGGTGAACACTGAAGCTTTCTTT. V gene TRBV27 combines with J gene TRBJ1-1; TRBD1 aligns across 7 bases. The CDR3 extends over 14 amino acids. Germline assignment: CDR1 MNHEY and CDR2 SMNVEV (reference sequence). With 5 bases clipped from V and 0 bases from J, the junction kept 3 bases outside the gene matches.

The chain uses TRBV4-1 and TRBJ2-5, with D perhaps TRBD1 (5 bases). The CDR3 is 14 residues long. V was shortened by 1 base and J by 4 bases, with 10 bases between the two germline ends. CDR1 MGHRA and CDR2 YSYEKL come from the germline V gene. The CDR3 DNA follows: TGCGCCAGCAGCCAAGGACAGTTGGGAGAGACCCAGTACTTC. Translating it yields CASSQGQLGETQYF.

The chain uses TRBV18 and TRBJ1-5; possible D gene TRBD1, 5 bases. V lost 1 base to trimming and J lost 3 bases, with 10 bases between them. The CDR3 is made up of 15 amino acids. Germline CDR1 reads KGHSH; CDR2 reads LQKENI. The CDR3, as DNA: TGTGCCAGCTCACCACAAGACAGTACCAATCAGCCCCAGCATTTT. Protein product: CASSPQDSTNQPQHF.